This T cell receptor beta chain was found in a study of human T cells and chemical hapten exposure. For the study at large: The patients were mostly female; they had alopecia areata, totalis or universalis. Small differences in pooled library volume mainly drove the variation in TCR yields per sample.

Time point here: patch test 2, 6 weeks after DPC sensitization. This sample's treatment: therapeutic diphenylcyclopropenone sensitization with weekly scalp DPC. Within the library, unique molecular identifiers were attached to each individual cDNA molecule. TCRdb itself ran the RACE reads through MiXCR, one entry per CDR3 protein. Among some 96,000 distinct CDR3 sequences listed, approximately 9.3% were seen once. This clonotype has a count of ten or more. V lost 5 bases, J lost 2 bases, and 8 bases stayed unmatched. Germline V gives CDR1 SGHTA, CDR2 FQGNSA. This CDR3 is 16 amino acids long. This chain uses TRBV7-2 with TRBJ2-7; TRBD2 aligns across 11 bases. Sequences were derived from whole blood, sampled in connection with sensitization to the hapten diphenylcyclopropenone (DPC). The receptor's source is a woman in her thirties or forties with alopecia areata. Some clones in this sample may be carry-over from other donors' samples. In DNA, the CDR3 is TGTGCCAGCAGCCAGGGTTCTAGCGGGAGGCCCTACGAGCAGTACTTC. This sequence encodes CASSQGSSGRPYEQYF.